This TCR beta chain originates from a study of monozygotic twins with inflammatory bowel disease. For each CDR3 protein, TCRdb gives one entry from its re-call of the 5' RACE reads, without DNA. With under 350,000 distinct CDR3 sequences in the sample, the ten largest clones hold less than 6.5%. Germline CDR1 reads LNHDA; CDR2 reads SQIVND (reference sequence). CDR3 length: 14 amino acids. This TCR came from a human donor with ulcerative colitis or Crohn's disease, or a healthy co-twin of an affected twin (not recorded which). The sequencing input was blood. The chain has TRBV19 and TRBJ2-1; TCRdb designates TRBD1, a call that cannot be tested without DNA. The CDR3 here is CASRGDRGWYEQFF.